This record covers a single T cell receptor (beta chain). This clone was seen more than once but under ten times. Its antigen has not been determined. Within one base of it there is no much larger clone, and no base qualities were kept. Relative to germline, V is 4 bases shorter and J is 6 bases shorter, with 11 bases between their ends. Via the germline V gene, CDR1 is SGHDT and CDR2 YYEEEE. Including cysteine and phenylalanine, the CDR3 has 12 amino acids. Just the 36-base CDR3 DNA is kept, in frame starting at base 1. This entry belongs to a study of blood T cell repertoires in COVID-19 (dated by TCRdb to 2020 to 2022). Context from the whole study: Samples from collaborators originated in the United States, Italy and Spain and spanned both the acute and convalescent phases of COVID-19. The prospective study material was composed of cDNA or gDNA derived from T cells, B-cell-depleted T cells, or PBMCs. Subjects who had been exposed to COVID-19, were actively infected with it, or had recovered from it provided the deeply sampled blood TCRbeta repertoires that made up the dataset. The repertoires were released in a freely available public database meant as a resource for research on the immune response to SARS-CoV-2. The samples were drawn from two sources: the first 160 participants of the ongoing ImmuneRACE study, and over 950 subjects contributed by 6 global collaborators. A de-identified subject ID, COVID-19 status, age in years and sex were almost always included in the sample metadata. Where available, HLA class I and class II types were obtained from metadata supplied by the sample provider rather than from assay-based typing.

The immunoSEQ Assay, a bias-controlled multiplex PCR, was used to amplify TCRbeta CDR3 regions from genomic DNA. In the original analysis: The number of nucleated cells in each sample was estimated by amplification of reference gene primers within the assay. To quantify the absolute abundance of each unique TCRbeta CDR3 rearrangement, sequence reads were collapsed and filtered. For each sample, productive Simpson clonality was calculated by taking the square root of Simpson's diversity index across productive rearrangements. TCRdb's version of the immuneACCESS table is confined to in-frame rearrangements and falls short of the full clone set. An unresolved V gene accounts for under half of the shortfall where checked; the remainder is of unknown origin. The DNA was the basis for D and trimming; V, J and clone size are from that table. A total of 250,000 to 350,000 clones appear in this sample, approximately 90% of them only once. The ten top clones hold approximately 13% of the sample.

The collaborating institutions used their own protocols to collect whole blood in K2EDTA tubes. For TCRbeta analysis, collaborators shipped samples as frozen whole blood, isolated PBMCs, or DNA extracted from either of those sample types. Results and caveats for the whole study, not just this receptor: How much clinical and demographic metadata was included differed by source and by participant, and the metadata was provided uncurated.

Material for sequencing was peripheral blood. Recombination linked TRBV5-6 to TRBJ2-7; a tentative D call is TRBD1 (6 bases match). The sequence derives from a woman aged 55-70 years with acute or convalescent COVID-19. In nucleotides, the sequence is TGTGCCAGCAGCCCCAGGGGACCCGAGCAGTACTTC. This encodes CASSPRGPEQYF. Reference TRBV5-6 and TRBJ2-7 proteins supply the regions before and after the CDR3; the full variable domain is: DAGVTQSPTHLIKTRGQQVTLRCSPKSGHDTVSWYQQALGQGPQFIFQYYEEEERQRGNFPDRFSGHQFPNYSSELNVNALLLGDSALYLCASSPRGPEQYFGPGTRLTVT.